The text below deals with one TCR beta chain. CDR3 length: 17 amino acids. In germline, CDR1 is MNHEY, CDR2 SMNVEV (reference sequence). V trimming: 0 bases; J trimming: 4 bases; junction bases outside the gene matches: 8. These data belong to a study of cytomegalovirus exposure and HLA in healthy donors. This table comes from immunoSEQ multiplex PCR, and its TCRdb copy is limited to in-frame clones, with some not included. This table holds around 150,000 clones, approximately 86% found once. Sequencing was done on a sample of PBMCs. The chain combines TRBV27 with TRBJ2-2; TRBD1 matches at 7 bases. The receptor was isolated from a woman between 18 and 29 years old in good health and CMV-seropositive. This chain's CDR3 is CASSLSRTGAVTGELFF. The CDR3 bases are TGTGCCAGCAGTTTATCCCGAACAGGGGCGGTCACCGGGGAGCTGTTTTTT.